The 29 T cell receptor beta chains below were found in one sample sequenced in a study of a mutant IDH1 vaccine in newly diagnosed glioma. Clones were read by immunoSEQ multiplex PCR, and TCRdb kept only the in-frame ones, dropping some. The data contain about 56,000 clones, 60% to 80% of them seen just once; the ten biggest clones take up around 5%. Time point reported: week 47, end of study. All doses held 300 ug of mutant IDH1 20-mer peptide, with topical imiquimod. For these TCRs, the target antigens are not known. The sequencing here drew on PBMCs, taken from a glioma patient whose treatment included an IDH1 peptide vaccine. Source of these receptors: a man aged 50 or older with glioma.

The chain employs TRBV2 and TRBJ2-1, with D perhaps matching TRBD2 (7 bases). CDR3 length equals 17 residues. The V and J ends lost 1 base and 7 bases respectively, with 20 bases between them. The germline V gene has CDR1 SNHLY and CDR2 FYNNEI. The CDR3: CASSEGRRGPLRNEQFF. CDR3 DNA: TGTGCCAGCAGTGAAGGTAGGCGGGGGCCCCTTAGGAATGAGCAGTTCTTC. The complete variable domain, with remaining parts taken from reference TRBV2 and TRBJ2-1, reads EPEVTQTPSHQVTQMGQEVILRCVPISNHLYFYWYRQILGQKVEFLVSFYNNEISEKSEIFDDQFSVERPDGSNFTLKIRSTKLEDSAMYFCASSEGRRGPLRNEQFFGPGTRLTVL.

V gene TRBV5-3 combines with J gene TRBJ1-1; D remains ambiguous. TRBV5-3 is marked as an open reading frame, function uncertain. Trimming took off 2 bases at V and 0 bases at J, with 8 bases between the two ends. The CDR3 has 14 residues. The CDR3, as DNA: TGTGCCAGAAGCTTTAGAGACCTGAACACTGAAGCTTTCTTT. This gives the protein CARSFRDLNTEAFF.

This rearrangement joins TRBV4-1 to TRBJ2-5, with D tentatively TRBD1 (6 bases). The CDR3 spans 13 residues. Germline-derived CDR1 and CDR2 are MGHRA and YSYEKL. Trimming stripped 3 bases from V and 5 bases from J, with 10 bases between. The CDR3 DNA is TGCGCCAGCAGCCAGGGGGCGCAGGAGACCCAGTACTTC. Translated: CASSQGAQETQYF.

The chain recombines TRBV9 with TRBJ1-4; D is possibly TRBD1 (6 bases). This CDR3 has 14 residues. Between the trimmed V and J ends, which lost 0 bases and 10 bases, there was a span of 13 bases. The germline V gene has CDR1 SGDLS and CDR2 YYNGEE. The CDR3 region is CASSVEGGSGKLFF. CDR3 bases: TGTGCCAGCAGCGTAGAGGGGGGTAGCGGAAAACTGTTTTTT.

CDR3 in DNA: TGTGCCAGTAGTTCGTGGGACGAAACCTACGAGCAGTACTTC. Translation gives CASSSWDETYEQYF. This chain uses TRBV19 with TRBJ2-7; tentatively, D is TRBD1 or TRBD2 (5 bases each). The CDR3 is 14 amino acids. The germline gives CDR1 LNHDA, CDR2 SQIVND (reference sequence). V lost 5 bases and J lost 2, with 13 bases in between.

This clone showed up just a few times. This rearrangement joins TRBV30 to TRBJ1-1; perhaps TRBD1 as D (5 bases). Trimming stripped 5 bases from V and 2 bases from J, with 9 bases between. CDR3 length equals 12 residues. Germline lookup yields CDR1 GTSNPN and CDR2 SVGIG (reference sequence). CDR3 residues: CAWGTVNTEAFF. The CDR3 region has the DNA TGTGCCTGGGGGACGGTAAACACTGAAGCTTTCTTT.

This clone was seen a few times. The genes are TRBV27 and TRBJ2-7; 11 nucleotides line up with TRBD1. V shed 7 bases and J 4 bases; nucleotides not matched to a gene: 6. This CDR3 comprises 14 residues. CDR1 and CDR2 (germline): MNHEY, SMNVEV (reference sequence). CDR3 region: CASTPGTGGYEQYF. CDR3 DNA: TGTGCCAGCACACCCGGGACAGGGGGTTACGAGCAGTACTTC.

This clone was seen just once. The chain links TRBV30 to TRBJ1-2; 8 bases agree with TRBD1. Unmatched junction bases numbered 7, after V lost 2 bases and J lost 8 bases. The CDR3 totals 13 residues. Germline V gene sequence: CDR1 GTSNPN, CDR2 SVGIG (reference sequence). The CDR3 here is CAWSSDRGTGYTF. CDR3 sequence (DNA): TGTGCCTGGAGTTCCGACAGGGGTACCGGCTACACCTTC.

V usage is TRBV5-6 and J usage is TRBJ2-7, with 11 positions matching TRBD1. The CDR3 is 14 amino acids. The V segment lost 5 bases and the J segment 0 bases; nucleotides outside the gene matches: 1. Germline CDR1 SGHDT, CDR2 YYEEEE. The CDR3 DNA follows: TGTGCCAGCAGGGGGACAGGGGGCTCCTACGAGCAGTACTTC. Its translation: CASRGTGGSYEQYF.

Only one count was recorded for this clone. The gene calls are TRBV6-1 and TRBJ2-7; no clear D. Trimming took 4 bases from V and 3 from J, leaving 16 bases between them. The germline V gene has CDR1 MNHNS and CDR2 SASEGT. The CDR3 is 15 residues long. The CDR3 nucleotides are TGTGCCAGCAGTGGCCCCTCGGGCTCCAACTACGAGCAGTACTTC. Translated: CASSGPSGSNYEQYF.

The rearrangement links TRBV5-4 to TRBJ1-3; unclear D gene. CDR3 length equals 13 residues. V lost 2 bases and J 4 bases, leaving 7 bases between the germline ends. The germline V gene has CDR1 SGHNT and CDR2 YYREEE (reference sequence). The chain's CDR3 is CASSFAEGNTIYF. The CDR3 DNA sequence: TGTGCCAGCAGCTTCGCCGAAGGAAACACCATATATTTT.

CDR3 DNA sequence: TGTGCCAGCAATACCGGAACGGGGGGTTGGACTGAAGCTTTCTTT. Its translation: CASNTGTGGWTEAFF. V gene TRBV7-9 combines with J gene TRBJ1-1; tentative D call: TRBD1 (5 bases). V dropped 7 bases and J dropped 5 bases, with 20 bases sitting between them. The V gene's germline CDR1 is SEHNR and CDR2 FQNEAQ (reference sequence). The CDR3 sequence is 15 residues long.

V and J are TRBV14 and TRBJ2-7, with D unclear. The CDR3 contains 15 residues. The germline V gene encodes CDR1 SGHDN and CDR2 FVKESK. V lost 4 bases and J lost 5, with 18 bases in between. The CDR3 DNA reads as TGTGCCAGCAGCCGAATCGATTCTCTACGGGACGAGCAGTACTTC. It translates to CASSRIDSLRDEQYF.

V is TRBV30 and J is TRBJ1-5; D unclear. Germline assignment: CDR1 GTSNPN and CDR2 SVGIG (reference sequence). CDR3 length: 13 residues. Trimming took 5 bases from V and 2 from J, leaving 10 bases between them. The CDR3 nucleotides read TGTGCCTGGGGCGAGTCACGCAATCAGCCCCAGCATTTT. This sequence encodes CAWGESRNQPQHF.

V gene TRBV4-2 combines with J gene TRBJ2-3; D call uncertain. The CDR3 loop spans 13 amino acids. V lost 1 base and J lost 4, with 6 bases in between. The germline V gene encodes CDR1 LGHNA and CDR2 YNFKEQ. The CDR3, as DNA: TGTGCCAGCAGCCAAGGTTGGTCAGATACGCAGTATTTT. It encodes CASSQGWSDTQYF.

The chain employs TRBV5-5 and TRBJ2-2, with a weak D call TRBD2 (7 bases). The CDR3 spans 16 residues. V was shortened by 0 bases and J by 2 bases, with 11 bases between the two germline ends. In germline, CDR1 is SGHKS, CDR2 YYEKEE (reference sequence). In nucleotides, the CDR3 is TGTGCCAGCAGCTTGGCGGGGGGCAGCAACACCGGGGAGCTGTTTTTT. Its translation: CASSLAGGSNTGELFF.

J is TRBJ2-7 and V is TRBV5-1; 8 nucleotides align to TRBD1. V lost 0 bases, J lost 6 bases, and 11 bases stayed unmatched. CDR1 is SGHRS and CDR2 is YFSETQ in the germline V gene. This CDR3 comprises 16 residues. The CDR3 DNA sequence: TGCGCCAGCAGCTTGGAAGTGGGGGACAGGCAAGGCGAGCAGTACTTC. Amino acids: CASSLEVGDRQGEQYF.

This clone was found once. The chain has TRBV7-2 and TRBJ1-5; TRBD1 agrees at 9 bases. Trimming cost V 3 bases and J 5 bases; bases outside gene matches: 5. Germline-derived CDR1 and CDR2 are SGHTA and FQGNSA. This CDR3 has 15 amino acids. CDR3 protein: CASSFPGQGHQPQHF. CDR3 sequence (DNA): TGTGCCAGCAGCTTCCCGGGACAGGGTCATCAGCCCCAGCATTTT.

The chain combines TRBV28 with TRBJ1-5; D gene ambiguous. This CDR3 has 12 amino acids. Germline CDR1 is MDHEN and CDR2 is SYDVKM. The V end lost 2 bases, the J end lost 6 bases, and 5 bases lay between the germline ends. CDR3 bases: TGTGCCAGCAGTTTACGTAGTCAGCCCCAGCATTTT. Its translation is CASSLRSQPQHF. Supplemented by reference TRBV28 and TRBJ1-5, the full variable domain reads DVKVTQSSRYLVKRTGEKVFLECVQDMDHENMFWYRQDPGLGLRLIYFSYDVKMKEKGDIPEGYSVSREKKERFSLILESASTNQTSMYLCASSLRSQPQHFGDGTRLSIL.

Here the CDR3 reads CASSLGPSDYEQYF. CDR3 in DNA: TGTGCCAGCAGCTTAGGCCCCTCGGACTACGAGCAGTACTTC. This chain joins TRBV7-2 and TRBJ2-7; D remains ambiguous. The CDR3 is 14 residues long. The V gene's germline CDR1 is SGHTA and CDR2 FQGNSA. V dropped 1 base and J dropped 3 bases, with 10 bases sitting between them.

The rearrangement links TRBV4-3 to TRBJ2-7; D is ambiguous. Trimming took off 1 base at V and 1 base at J, with 11 bases between the two ends. Germline V CDR1 and CDR2: LGHNA, YSLEER. The CDR3 length is 15 residues. DNA for the CDR3: TGCGCCAGCAGCCAAGCCCCAGGTGAATCCTACGAGCAGTACTTC. Its protein is CASSQAPGESYEQYF.

V usage is TRBV7-3 and J usage is TRBJ2-2, with 10 bases fitting TRBD1. Germline lookup yields CDR1 SGHTA and CDR2 FQGTGA. Trimming cost V 4 bases and J 4 bases; bases outside gene matches: 3. The CDR3 length is 15 residues. The CDR3 region has the DNA TGTGCCAGCAGCTCCGGGACAGGGGCCACCGGGGAGCTGTTTTTT. Translating it yields CASSSGTGATGELFF.

This clone was detected a few times. The chain combines TRBV27 with TRBJ1-5, with D possibly TRBD1 on 6 matching bases. The CDR3 totals 17 residues. CDR1 MNHEY and CDR2 SMNVEV come from the germline V gene (reference sequence). Trimming removed 3 bases at V and 6 bases at J, with 21 bases between. For the CDR3, the DNA is TGTGCCAGCAGTTTGTCCACGATGAAAGGGGGGGGTCAGCCCCAGCATTTT. Amino acid sequence: CASSLSTMKGGGQPQHF.

This clone was observed a few times. The gene calls are TRBV2 and TRBJ1-2; TRBD1 matches 9 bases. Trimming took 7 bases from V and 3 from J; bases not matched to a gene: 6. Germline assignment: CDR1 SNHLY and CDR2 FYNNEI. CDR3 length: 14 residues. CDR3 residues: CASTAGTGYYGYTF. The CDR3 DNA reads as TGTGCCAGCACCGCCGGGACAGGGTACTATGGCTACACCTTC. Full variable domain (rest looked up from reference TRBV2 and TRBJ1-2): EPEVTQTPSHQVTQMGQEVILRCVPISNHLYFYWYRQILGQKVEFLVSFYNNEISEKSEIFDDQFSVERPDGSNFTLKIRSTKLEDSAMYFCASTAGTGYYGYTFGSGTRLTVV.

This chain uses TRBV6-4 with TRBJ2-6; the D is unclear. Per germline, CDR1 MRHNA and CDR2 SNTAGT. The length of the CDR3 is 14 residues. Between the trimmed V and J ends, which lost 2 bases and 0 bases, there was a span of 2 bases. CDR3 residues: CASSDNSGANVLTF. CDR3 sequence (DNA): TGTGCCAGCAGTGACAACTCTGGGGCCAACGTCCTGACTTTC.

The chain recombines TRBV13 with TRBJ1-5, with no clear D. Germline values: CDR1 PRHDT, CDR2 FYEKMQ (reference sequence). V was shortened by 4 bases and J by 2 bases, with 18 bases between the two germline ends. The CDR3 covers 17 residues. CDR3 in amino acids: CASSSRTDYGCNQPQHF. CDR3 coding DNA: TGTGCCAGCAGCTCCCGTACAGATTATGGCTGCAATCAGCCCCAGCATTTT.

The V and J genes are TRBV30 and TRBJ1-2, with D unresolved. Trimming cost V 3 bases and J 7 bases, with 9 bases left between them. The CDR3 contains 11 residues. CDR1 and CDR2 (germline): GTSNPN, SVGIG (reference sequence). DNA of the CDR3: TGTGCCTGGAGCTCTGAGCCTGGCTACACCTTC. Translating gives CAWSSEPGYTF.

In this sample, this clone is medium-sized (0.01 to 0.1%). The rearrangement links TRBV6-4 to TRBJ2-2; a weak D match, TRBD2 (5 bases). The V end was cut by 0 bases, the J end by 6 bases, with 8 bases between. From germline, CDR1 is MRHNA and CDR2 SNTAGT. This CDR3 is built from 14 residues. The CDR3, as DNA: TGTGCCAGCAGTGACTCTGGGGAGTCCGGGGAGCTGTTTTTT. Protein sequence: CASSDSGESGELFF.

The chain combines TRBV6-6 with TRBJ1-2; weak D call: TRBD1 (5 bases). In germline, CDR1 is MNHNY, CDR2 SVGAGI (reference sequence). This CDR3 comprises 14 residues. With 6 bases removed from V and 2 bases from J, the gap between germline ends came to 13 bases. The CDR3 reads CASSRGTGNYGYTF. In DNA, the CDR3 is TGTGCCAGCAGCCGCGGCACAGGAAACTATGGCTACACCTTC.